This entry concerns a single T cell receptor (beta chain). Per the authors' pipeline: Researchers report that nucleated cell counts were estimated from reference gene primer amplification. Some clones are missing from TCRdb's copy, which holds only in-frame ones; the method was immunoSEQ multiplex PCR. V, J and clone size are those of that table, while D and trimming were read from the DNA. The repertoire consists of tens of thousands of clones, with around nine tenths occurring once and the leading ten covering around 13%. These data come from a study of blood T cell repertoires in COVID-19. About the research overall: Specimens from acute and convalescent COVID-19 originated in the United States, Italy and Spain. Sample material is recorded as cDNA or gDNA derived from T cells, B-cell-depleted T cells, or PBMCs.

Germline V gene data show CDR1 as ENHRY and CDR2 as SYGVKD. CDR3 length equals 15 residues. Trimming cost V 4 bases and J 7 bases; bases outside gene matches: 7. The chain is built from TRBV10-3 and TRBJ1-5; the match to TRBD1 covers 10 bases. Input material: peripheral blood. The sequence was obtained from a man in his sixties or seventies with active or convalescent COVID-19. The CDR3 DNA reads TGTGCCATCAGTGGGGCGGGACAGGGGACCCAGCCCCAGCATTTT. It codes for CAISGAGQGTQPQHF.